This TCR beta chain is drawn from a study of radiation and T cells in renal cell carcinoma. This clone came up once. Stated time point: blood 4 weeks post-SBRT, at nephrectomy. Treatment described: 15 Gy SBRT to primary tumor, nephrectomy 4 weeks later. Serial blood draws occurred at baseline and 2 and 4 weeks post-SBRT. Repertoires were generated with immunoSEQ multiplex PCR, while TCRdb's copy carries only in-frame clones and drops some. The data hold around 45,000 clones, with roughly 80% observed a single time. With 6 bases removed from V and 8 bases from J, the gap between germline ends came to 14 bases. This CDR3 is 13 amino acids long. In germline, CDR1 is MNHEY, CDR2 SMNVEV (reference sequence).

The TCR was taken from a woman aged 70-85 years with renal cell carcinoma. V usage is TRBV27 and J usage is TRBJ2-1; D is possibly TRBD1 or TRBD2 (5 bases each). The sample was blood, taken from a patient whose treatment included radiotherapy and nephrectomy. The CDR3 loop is CASSVQQGDEQFF. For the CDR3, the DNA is TGTGCCAGCAGCGTCCAGCAGGGAGATGAGCAGTTCTTC.